A single sample is the source of the 22 T cell receptor beta chains below, sequenced in a study of blood T cell repertoires in COVID-19. The protocol was immunoSEQ multiplex PCR, while the TCRdb copy is restricted to in-frame clones and leaves out a portion. Counted here are roughly 80,000 clones, 88% occurring once; the ten biggest clones make up 6% to 7.5%. Sequencing was carried out using peripheral blood. These receptor sequences come from an elderly woman with acute or convalescent COVID-19.

The rearrangement uses TRBV27 and TRBJ2-2, with D maybe TRBD2 (5 bases). Trimming stripped 6 bases from V and 0 bases from J, with 8 bases between. This CDR3 is 14 amino acids long. Germline CDR1 is MNHEY and CDR2 is SMNVEV (reference sequence). The CDR3 bases are TGTGCCAGCAGACTAGGCGCGAACACCGGGGAGCTGTTTTTT. This codes for CASRLGANTGELFF.

This chain uses TRBV3-1 (or the pseudogene TRBV3-2) with TRBJ1-4; TRBD1 matches 10 bases. CDR1 LGHDT and CDR2 YNNKEL come from the germline V gene (reference sequence). Trimming took 0 bases from V and 14 from J; bases not matched to a gene: 9. The CDR3 contains 15 residues. The CDR3 here is CASSQDRDRGSGLFF. CDR3 DNA sequence: TGTGCCAGCAGCCAAGATAGGGACAGGGGATCCGGGCTGTTTTTT.

The chain links TRBV4-1 to TRBJ2-1, with a tentative D call TRBD1 (6 bases). The CDR3 covers 16 residues. CDR1 MGHRA and CDR2 YSYEKL come from the germline V gene. With 0 bases removed from V and 5 bases from J, the gap between germline ends came to 14 bases. In DNA, the CDR3 is TGCGCCAGCAGCCAAGATTGGGACAAACTTAACAATGAGCAGTTCTTC. This translates into CASSQDWDKLNNEQFF.

This chain connects TRBV13 to TRBJ1-1; maybe TRBD1 (6 bases). CDR1 PRHDT and CDR2 FYEKMQ come from the germline V gene (reference sequence). The length of the CDR3 is 15 residues. Between the trimmed V and J ends, which lost 5 bases and 1 base, there was a span of 14 bases. The CDR3: CASSAADRGNTEAFF. CDR3 in DNA: TGTGCCAGCAGCGCGGCGGACAGAGGGAACACTGAAGCTTTCTTT.

The J gene is TRBJ2-1, the V gene TRBV6-5; 9 positions match TRBD2. The germline V gene has CDR1 MNHEY and CDR2 SVGAGI. CDR3 length: 13 residues. Trimming at V came to 7 bases and at J to 9 bases, leaving 7 bases not matched to a gene. CDR3 sequence (DNA): TGTGCCAGCACGGCTAGCGGGAAGGGTGAGCAGTTCTTC. This sequence encodes CASTASGKGEQFF.

The J gene is TRBJ1-4, the V gene TRBV29-1, with D maybe TRBD1 (5 bases). Looked up from germline, CDR1 is SQVTM and CDR2 is ANQGSEA. Trimming took 6 bases from V and 4 from J, leaving 15 bases between them. The CDR3 is 14 residues long. CDR3 loop: CSVYYPDSNEKLFF. The CDR3 nucleotides read TGCAGCGTGTATTACCCTGACAGTAATGAAAAACTGTTTTTT.

In DNA, the CDR3 is TGTGCCAGTAGGGGGACAGGGGTCGAAAAACTGTTTTTT. Translating gives CASRGTGVEKLFF. The chain joins TRBV19 to TRBJ1-4; TRBD1 matches 10 bases. Germline trimming cut 6 bases from V and 8 bases from J; bases unmatched to any gene: 3. This CDR3 has 13 residues. Germline V gene data show CDR1 as LNHDA and CDR2 as SQIVND (reference sequence).

The gene calls are TRBV7-8 and TRBJ2-2; 10 bases are shared with TRBD1. This CDR3 region has 17 residues. Trimming removed 5 bases from V and 2 bases from J; junction bases left unmatched: 8. In germline, CDR1 is SGHVS, CDR2 FQNEAQ. CDR3 residues: CASSPRRTGGNTGELFF. The CDR3 region has the DNA TGTGCCAGCAGCCCGCGCCGGACAGGGGGAAACACCGGGGAGCTGTTTTTT. The full variable domain, in which reference TRBV7-8 and TRBJ2-2 provide the parts outside the CDR3, is GAGVSQSPRYKVAKRGQDVALRCDPISGHVSLFWYQQALGQGPEFLTYFQNEAQLDKSGLPSDRFFAERPEGSVSTLKIQRTQQEDSAVYLCASSPRRTGGNTGELFFGEGSRLTVL.

The chain couples TRBV7-6 to TRBJ2-1; 9 positions agree with TRBD2. CDR3 length: 15 amino acids. The junction had 9 bases not matched to a gene; V was cut back by 6 bases and J by 6 bases. CDR1 and CDR2 (germline): SGHVS, FNYEAQ. CDR3 sequence reads: CASSPSERGVNEQFF. CDR3 bases: TGTGCCAGCAGTCCCTCCGAGCGGGGGGTCAATGAGCAGTTCTTC.

V is TRBV3-1 (or the pseudogene TRBV3-2) and J is TRBJ2-7, with D possibly matching TRBD1 (6 bases). Deletions cut 0 bases from V and 3 bases from J, with 15 bases between. The CDR3 has 16 residues. Looked up from germline, CDR1 is LGHDT and CDR2 is YNNKEL (reference sequence). CDR3 bases: TGTGCCAGCAGCCAAGATTGGCAGGGGCAGATCTACGAGCAGTACTTC. This encodes CASSQDWQGQIYEQYF.

The V and J genes are TRBV7-8 and TRBJ1-1, with 9 positions matching TRBD1. CDR1 SGHVS and CDR2 FQNEAQ come from the germline V gene. The CDR3 runs to 18 residues. Unmatched junction bases numbered 17, after V lost 5 bases and J lost 4 bases. CDR3 sequence (DNA): TGTGCCAGCAGCCCCCACCCACAGGGGGCGTTACGGGGCACTGAAGCTTTCTTT. This encodes CASSPHPQGALRGTEAFF.

The chain combines TRBV7-8 with TRBJ1-1; no clear D gene. CDR1 SGHVS and CDR2 FQNEAQ come from the germline V gene. CDR3 length equals 13 residues. Between the trimmed V and J ends, which lost 5 bases and 1 base, there was a span of 8 bases. The CDR3 nucleotides read TGTGCCAGCAGCCGACGCGGGAACACTGAAGCTTTCTTT. Protein: CASSRRGNTEAFF.

The chain employs TRBV3-1 (or the pseudogene TRBV3-2) and TRBJ2-1; a possible D gene is TRBD2 (5 bases). This CDR3 region has 16 residues. Trimming took 1 base from V and 1 from J, leaving 11 bases between them. Germline values: CDR1 LGHDT, CDR2 YNNKEL (reference sequence). The CDR3 is CASSQVSGRSYNEQFF. The CDR3 DNA follows: TGTGCCAGCAGCCAAGTGAGCGGCCGGTCCTACAATGAGCAGTTCTTC.

The chain links TRBV5-1 to TRBJ1-2; 7 positions match TRBD1. Trimming cost V 4 bases and J 4 bases; bases outside gene matches: 7. There are 14 residues in the CDR3. CDR1 is SGHRS and CDR2 is YFSETQ in the germline V gene. This chain's CDR3 is CASSEGTVSYGYTF. The CDR3 DNA follows: TGCGCCAGCAGCGAAGGGACAGTCTCCTATGGCTACACCTTC.

The V and J genes are TRBV5-1 and TRBJ2-1; no reliable D call. The CDR3 is 11 residues long. V was pared by 7 bases and J by 9 bases, with 11 bases between. Germline-derived CDR1 and CDR2 are SGHRS and YFSETQ. CDR3 residues: CASSLTGEQFF. CDR3 DNA sequence: TGCGCCAGCTCCCTCACGGGTGAGCAGTTCTTC. The full variable domain, rest sourced from reference TRBV5-1 and TRBJ2-1, is KAGVTQTPRYLIKTRGQQVTLSCSPISGHRSVSWYQQTPGQGLQFLFEYFSETQRNKGNFPGRFSGRQFSNSRSEMNVSTLELGDSALYLCASSLTGEQFFGPGTRLTVL.

The J gene is TRBJ1-2, the V gene TRBV7-8, with a possible D match to TRBD1 (6 bases). Germline V gives CDR1 SGHVS, CDR2 FQNEAQ. V lost 0 bases to trimming and J lost 3 bases, with 8 bases between them. This CDR3 region has 14 residues. In DNA, the CDR3 is TGTGCCAGCAGCTTAGCCCACAGGGACTATGGCTACACCTTC. It is translated as CASSLAHRDYGYTF.

The chain has TRBV4-1 and TRBJ1-2; D gene unclear. The CDR3 spans 14 residues. Trimming removed 2 bases from V and 8 bases from J, with 15 bases in between. Germline V gene lookup returns CDR1 MGHRA and CDR2 YSYEKL. CDR3 nucleotides: TGCGCCAGCAGCCAATCCGCTGACTGGCGGGGCTACACCTTC. Its translation is CASSQSADWRGYTF.

This clone was seen more than once but under ten times. The rearrangement joins TRBV20-1 to TRBJ2-3; D is ambiguous. Germline-derived CDR1 and CDR2 are DFQATT and SNEGSKA (reference sequence). CDR3 size: 11 residues. Trimming stripped 5 bases from V and 2 bases from J, with 5 bases between. As DNA, the CDR3 is TGCAGTGCTCTTTACACAGATACGCAGTATTTT. Its protein product is CSALYTDTQYF.

The chain joins TRBV6-5 to TRBJ1-3, with 8 positions matching TRBD1. The CDR3 has 16 residues. Germline lookup yields CDR1 MNHEY and CDR2 SVGAGI. Trimming took 2 bases from V and 3 from J; bases not matched to a gene: 6. In DNA, the CDR3 is TGTGCCAGCAGTTACGGGTCAGGGGGCGGTGGAAACACCATATATTTT. It yields the protein CASSYGSGGGGNTIYF.

The CDR3 is CASSSRTAPEAFF. The CDR3, as DNA: TGTGCCAGCAGTTCCCGGACAGCCCCCGAAGCTTTCTTT. The chain couples TRBV6-2 or TRBV6-3 to TRBJ1-1; maybe TRBD1 (6 bases). CDR3 length: 13 amino acids. The germline V gene encodes CDR1 MNHEY and CDR2 SVGEGT. Between the trimmed V and J ends, which lost 4 bases and 8 bases, there was a span of 14 bases.

V gene TRBV29-1 combines with J gene TRBJ1-4, with TRBD1 as a possible D gene (5 bases). This CDR3 contains 12 residues. Germline V gene lookup returns CDR1 SQVTM and CDR2 ANQGSEA. Trimming stripped 7 bases from V and 5 bases from J, with 11 bases between. CDR3 in amino acids: CSASKGNEKLFF. DNA of the CDR3: TGCAGCGCCTCGAAGGGGAATGAAAAACTGTTTTTT.

V usage is TRBV15 and J usage is TRBJ2-7; D is perhaps TRBD1 (7 bases). This CDR3 contains 16 residues. Germline CDR1 LNHNV, CDR2 YYDKDF (reference sequence). Trimming removed 2 bases from V and 7 bases from J, with 21 bases in between. The CDR3: CATSRFRRQGGEEQYF. In DNA form, the CDR3 reads TGTGCCACCAGCAGATTTAGGAGACAGGGCGGGGAAGAGCAGTACTTC.